The clone carrying this TCR beta chain was detected once. The sample comes from a study of blood T cell repertoires in COVID-19. Study context: Donors in the United States, Italy and Spain gave samples during acute or convalescent COVID-19. PBMCs, B-cell-depleted T cells, or T cells were the source of the cDNA or gDNA that made up the material.

This CDR3 has 16 amino acids. V dropped 3 bases and J dropped 4; count of bases not matched to a gene: 9. Germline CDR1 is PRHDT and CDR2 is FYEKMQ (reference sequence). As originally analysed: By means of reference gene primer amplification, nucleated cell counts were estimated. TCRdb keeps only in-frame clones here, not all; method: immunoSEQ multiplex PCR. That table is the source of V, J and clone size, and D and trimming were worked out from the DNA. This table holds approximately 120,000 clones, approximately 90% found once. The chain couples TRBV13 to TRBJ2-7, with 10 bases aligning to TRBD2. This TCR was sampled from a human donor in a cohort sampled during active COVID-19. Specimen: peripheral blood. CDR3 protein: CASSFSGGAGTYEQYF. The CDR3 nucleotides are TGTGCCAGCAGCTTCAGCGGGGGGGCCGGAACTTACGAGCAGTACTTC.